This TCR beta chain was found in a study of cytomegalovirus exposure and HLA in healthy donors. The study, taken as a whole, reports: Associated with cytomegalovirus, according to the listing, were 170 or so TCR beta chains. Later on, an analysis showed TCR association rates differing by HLA locus, with DRB1 the most and HLA-C the fewest. Highly shared sequence variants in one cluster were likely a sequencing artifact.

With regard to this clone: Its cognate antigen is unknown.

Researchers ran the PCR with 60 Vbeta and 13 Jbeta primers. In the authors' methods: An analysis that came later counted 80 million or so unique TCR beta chains, around 10 million shared. Profiled with immunoSEQ multiplex PCR; TCRdb holds only in-frame clones, not every one. That table gives V, J and clone size, and the DNA gave D and trimming. The data show some 150,000 clones, 60% to 75% seen once. The length of the CDR3 is 15 residues. Germline loops: CDR1 SGHRS, CDR2 YFSETQ. Germline trimming cut 7 bases from V and 7 bases from J; bases unmatched to any gene: 13. The source is a man aged 18 to 35 in good health and CMV-seronegative. J is TRBJ2-2 and V is TRBV5-1, with TRBD1 identical over 7 bases. The sequencing input was PBMCs. The CDR3 DNA reads as TGCGCCAGCTCCGCAATACAGGGGATGGTCGGGGAGCTGTTTTTT. Protein: CASSAIQGMVGELFF.